The subject of this entry is one T cell receptor beta chain. The antigen is unknown. This sample is drawn from a study of T-cell reconstitution after alpha-beta-depleted transplantation in children. Whole-study findings and limits: T-cell counts and diversity at one year following transplant were attributed mainly to newly produced T cells. Several patients had high TCRbeta diversity at day 60; it came from surviving recipient T cells and thymic progenitors. Reportedly, roughly two months post-transplant, alpha-beta T cells arose from several hundred expanded graft clones.

Germline assignment: CDR1 SGHRS and CDR2 YFSETQ. The germline V and J ends were trimmed by 6 bases and 1 base, with 12 bases remaining between them. The CDR3 length is 14 residues. The TCRbeta library incorporated unique molecular identifiers. TCRdb redid the calling of the PCR reads with MiXCR, one entry per CDR3 protein. The sample includes 450,000 to 700,000 distinct CDR3 sequences, 27% of them seen just once. This sequence originates from a boy under two years old with Wiskott-Aldrich syndrome, due to receive a stem cell transplant. Sample: PBMCs, taken before TCRalphabeta/CD19-depleted stem cell transplant. This chain joins TRBV5-1 and TRBJ2-3; D ambiguous. The CDR3 bases are TGCGCCAGCAACCTCGGGTTACGCACAGATACGCAGTATTTT. Amino acids: CASNLGLRTDTQYF.